This TCR beta chain originates from a study of T cells in Graves' hyperthyroidism and ophthalmopathy. Template material for amplifying TCR beta CDR3 regions consisted of RNA transcripts. Carried out on the TCR CDR3, a first-round RT-PCR used the HTBI primer set. TCRdb independently ran MiXCR on the multiplex PCR reads; one entry per CDR3 protein. The profile covers some 600,000 distinct CDR3 sequences, with about 14% appearing a single time and under 7% taken by the ten largest. Drawn at first hyperthyroidism diagnosis, the blood sample preceded any ophthalmopathy symptoms. This clonotype was seen ten or more times. This receptor was identified in a woman aged 25 to 39 with Graves' hyperthyroidism that later progressed to Graves' ophthalmopathy. The sequenced sample was blood.

For the CDR3, the DNA is TGTGCCAGCAGCTCTAAGGAGACAGGGAACTCACCCCTCCACTTT. This translates into CASSSKETGNSPLHF. The chain has TRBV13 and TRBJ1-6, with 7 bases aligning to TRBD1. CDR1 and CDR2 from the germline V gene are PRHDT and FYEKMQ (reference sequence). The CDR3 runs 15 residues. The V and J ends lost 4 bases and 10 bases, in that order; junction bases with no gene match: 10. The whole variable domain, remainder taken from reference TRBV13 and TRBJ1-6, is AAGVIQSPRHLIKEKRETATLKCYPIPRHDTVYWYQQGPGQDPQFLISFYEKMQSDKGSIPDRFSAQQFSDYHSELNMSSLELGDSALYFCASSSKETGNSPLHFGNGTRLTVT.